The clone carrying this T cell receptor (beta chain) turned up a few times. Antigen unknown. 5'RACE with constant-segment primers built TCRalpha and TCRbeta cDNA libraries with UMIs. Using its own MiXCR run on the 5' RACE reads, TCRdb lists one record per CDR3 protein. The sample lists around 500,000 distinct CDR3 sequences, over 15% occurring once. With V trimmed by 0 bases and J by 5 bases, 3 bases remained unmatched. This CDR3 has 16 amino acids. This entry comes from a study of T-cell memory formation after mild COVID-19. Study background: TCR clustering was largely donor specific.

Study results and limitations: A second wave of clones peaked on day 37, and their SARS-CoV-2 specificity went unconfirmed.

Sequenced input: PBMCs or a T cell subset sorted from them (not recorded which). The chain combines TRBV23-1 with TRBJ2-4, with TRBD2 matching over 11 bases. TRBV23-1 is noted as an ORF with a role that remains uncertain. This sequence originates from an adult woman who had mild COVID-19 (a few samples of this study predate the infection). Cell type and time point are not known. CDR3 sequence (DNA): TGCGCCAGCAGTCAATCTAGCGGGAGGGCCGAAAACATTCAGTACTTC. It yields the protein CASSQSSGRAENIQYF.